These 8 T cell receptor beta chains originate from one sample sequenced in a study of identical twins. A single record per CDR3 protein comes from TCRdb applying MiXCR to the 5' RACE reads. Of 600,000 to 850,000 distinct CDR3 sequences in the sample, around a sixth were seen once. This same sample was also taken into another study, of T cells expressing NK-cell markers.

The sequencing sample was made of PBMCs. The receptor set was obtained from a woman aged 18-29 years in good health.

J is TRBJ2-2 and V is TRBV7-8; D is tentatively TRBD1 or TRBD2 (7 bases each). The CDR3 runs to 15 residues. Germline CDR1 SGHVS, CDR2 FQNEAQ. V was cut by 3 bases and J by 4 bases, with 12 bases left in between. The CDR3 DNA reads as TGTGCCAGCAGCTTGGGGAGGGACAGCACCGGGGAGCTGTTTTTT. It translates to CASSLGRDSTGELFF.

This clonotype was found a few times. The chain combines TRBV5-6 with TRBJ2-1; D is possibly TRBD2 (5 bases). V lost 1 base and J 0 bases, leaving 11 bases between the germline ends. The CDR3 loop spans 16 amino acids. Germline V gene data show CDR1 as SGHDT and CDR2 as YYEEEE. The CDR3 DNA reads TGTGCCAGCAGCTTGTTTAGCGTGAGCTCCTACAATGAGCAGTTCTTC. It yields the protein CASSLFSVSSYNEQFF.

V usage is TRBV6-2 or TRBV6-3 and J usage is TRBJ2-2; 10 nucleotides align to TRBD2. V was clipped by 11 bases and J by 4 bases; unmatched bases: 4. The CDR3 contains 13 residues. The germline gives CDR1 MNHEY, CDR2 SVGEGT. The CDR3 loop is CAGRTSGTGELFF. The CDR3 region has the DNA TGTGCCGGCCGGACTAGCGGCACCGGGGAGCTGTTTTTT.

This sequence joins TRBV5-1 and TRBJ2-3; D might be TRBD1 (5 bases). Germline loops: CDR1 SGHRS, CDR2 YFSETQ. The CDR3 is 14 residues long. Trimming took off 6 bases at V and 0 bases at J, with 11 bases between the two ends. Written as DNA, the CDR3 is TGCGCCAGCACTGACAGAACTAGCACAGATACGCAGTATTTT. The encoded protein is CASTDRTSTDTQYF.

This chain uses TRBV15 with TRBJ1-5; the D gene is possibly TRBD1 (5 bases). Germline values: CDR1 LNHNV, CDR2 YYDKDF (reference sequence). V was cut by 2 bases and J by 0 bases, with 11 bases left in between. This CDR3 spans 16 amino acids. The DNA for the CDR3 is TGTGCCACCAGCAGACAGGGTGGACATAGCAATCAGCCCCAGCATTTT. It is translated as CATSRQGGHSNQPQHF.

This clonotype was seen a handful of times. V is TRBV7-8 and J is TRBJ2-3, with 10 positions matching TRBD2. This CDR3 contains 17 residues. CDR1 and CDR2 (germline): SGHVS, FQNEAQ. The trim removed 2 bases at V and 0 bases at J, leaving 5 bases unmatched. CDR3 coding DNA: TGTGCCAGCAGCTTACCCCCGGGACTAGCGAGCACAGATACGCAGTATTTT. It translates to CASSLPPGLASTDTQYF.

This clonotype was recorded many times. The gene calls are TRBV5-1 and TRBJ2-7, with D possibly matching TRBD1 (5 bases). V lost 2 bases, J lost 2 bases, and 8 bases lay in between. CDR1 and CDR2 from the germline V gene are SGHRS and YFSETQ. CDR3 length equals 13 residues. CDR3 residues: CASSFDRAYEQYF. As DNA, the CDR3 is TGCGCCAGCAGCTTTGACAGAGCCTACGAGCAGTACTTC.

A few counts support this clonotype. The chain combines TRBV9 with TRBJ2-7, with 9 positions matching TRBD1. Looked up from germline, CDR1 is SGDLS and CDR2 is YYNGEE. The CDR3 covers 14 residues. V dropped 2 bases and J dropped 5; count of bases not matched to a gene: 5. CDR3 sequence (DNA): TGTGCCAGCAGCGTCTCGGGACAGGGCCACGAGCAGTACTTC. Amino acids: CASSVSGQGHEQYF. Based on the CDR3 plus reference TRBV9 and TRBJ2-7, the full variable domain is DSGVTQTPKHLITATGQRVTLRCSPRSGDLSVYWYQQSLDQGLQFLIQYYNGEERAKGNILERFSAQQFPDLHSELNLSSLELGDSALYFCASSVSGQGHEQYFGPGTRLTVT.